This T cell receptor (beta chain) was sequenced for a study of cytomegalovirus exposure and HLA in healthy donors. Study results and caveats: Across donors, most TCRs were seen rarely, yet some public ones were widespread. An ancestry cluster, one associated with Asian ancestry, reportedly showed fewer N-insertions than the approximately 700-donor mean in a later analysis.

The PCR made use of 60 Vbeta and 13 Jbeta primers. In the authors' workflow: The authors later counted roughly 87 million unique TCR beta chains, some 11 million of them shared. Using immunoSEQ multiplex PCR, the repertoire was profiled, and TCRdb retains in-frame clones only, with some absent. The DNA was the basis for D and trimming; V, J and clone size are from that table. This sample contains 150,000 to 200,000 clones. Worth noting for this clone: Its antigen is unknown.

This clonotype was sampled from a young man in good health and CMV-seronegative. Specimen: PBMCs.

As DNA, the CDR3 is TGTGCCACCAGCAGAGATGGGCAGGGAAGCTACAATGAGCAGTTCTTC. Residues: CATSRDGQGSYNEQFF. The chain employs TRBV15 and TRBJ2-1; D perhaps matches TRBD1 (5 bases). CDR3 length equals 16 residues. The V gene's germline CDR1 is LNHNV and CDR2 YYDKDF (reference sequence). With 0 bases removed from V and 3 bases from J, the gap between germline ends came to 12 bases.